This TCR beta chain was recovered during a study of graft-versus-host responses after intestinal transplantation. The wider study: Recipients across the board were started on anti-thymocyte globulin induction, then kept on tacrolimus and steroids for two to three years.

This clone was counted a single time. No antigen is known for it. The repertoire was sequenced with immunoSEQ multiplex PCR; TCRdb's copy has only in-frame clones and lacks some. The sample consists of 75,000 to 95,000 clones, about 91% of them appearing once. Sequencing was performed on unstimulated CD4+ T cells sorted from spleen or lymph node cells, taken before transplant. The sequence was collected from a human donor who was the organ donor for an intestinal transplant.

The CDR3 region has the DNA TGTGCCAGCAGCTTACTGAATGCTGAGCAGTTCTTC. Protein product: CASSLLNAEQFF. V is TRBV5-5 and J is TRBJ2-1, with no clear D. Per germline, CDR1 SGHKS and CDR2 YYEKEE (reference sequence). V was trimmed by 2 bases and J by 9 bases, leaving 9 bases between them. The CDR3 totals 12 residues. Looking up the rest from reference TRBV5-5 and TRBJ2-1 gives the full variable domain: DAGVTQSPTHLIKTRGQQVTLRCSPISGHKSVSWYQQVLGQGPQFIFQYYEKEERGRGNFPDRFSARQFPNYSSELNVNALLLGDSALYLCASSLLNAEQFFGPGTRLTVL.